Reported below is one T cell receptor (beta chain). The data were obtained in a study of control samples from healthy donors and cancer patients. Data came from immunoSEQ multiplex PCR; TCRdb stores just in-frame clones and leaves some out. The sample has about 140,000 clones; roughly 94% are singletons. Material: blood. This clonotype was obtained from a man aged 35-49 years in good health.

CDR3 in DNA: TGTGCCAGCAGCGTAGGGTTAGGTTCACCCCTCCACTTT. This translates into CASSVGLGSPLHF. The chain combines TRBV9 with TRBJ1-6; D gene ambiguous. With 0 bases removed from V and 9 bases from J, the gap between germline ends came to 7 bases. Germline V gives CDR1 SGDLS, CDR2 YYNGEE. CDR3 length: 13 amino acids.